This TCR beta chain was found in a study of cytomegalovirus exposure and HLA in healthy donors. The ends lost 4 bases at V and 5 bases at J; junction bases unmatched: 11. The CDR3 has 15 amino acids. From germline, CDR1 is SGHRS and CDR2 YFSETQ. PCR amplification relied on 60 Vbeta primers (plus 13 Jbeta primers). Method: immunoSEQ multiplex PCR; TCRdb's copy keeps in-frame clones and lacks some. The sample yields about 230,000 clones, 77% seen once. Sequenced input: PBMCs. The receptor comes from a woman aged 55-70 years in good health and CMV-seropositive. The chain links TRBV5-1 to TRBJ2-5; 7 bases are shared with TRBD1. The CDR3 DNA sequence: TGCGCCAGCAGCCGAATACAGGGGTTGGATGAGACCCAGTACTTC. It specifies CASSRIQGLDETQYF. Complete variable domain (other parts from reference TRBV5-1 and TRBJ2-5): KAGVTQTPRYLIKTRGQQVTLSCSPISGHRSVSWYQQTPGQGLQFLFEYFSETQRNKGNFPGRFSGRQFSNSRSEMNVSTLELGDSALYLCASSRIQGLDETQYFGPGTRLLVL.